Following are 3 T cell receptor beta chains from one sample sequenced in a study of T cells in Graves' hyperthyroidism and ophthalmopathy (dated by TCRdb to between 2017 and 2020). Libraries were made using multiplex PCR. Sequencing was carried out with an Illumina HiSeq 2000. Amplification of TCR beta CDR3 regions was carried out from RNA transcripts. The TCR CDR3 was subjected to a first round of RT-PCR using the HTBI primer set and the Qiagen OneStep RT-PCR kit. The public reads were reanalyzed by TCRdb: fastp trimming at Q25, MiXCR alignment, in-frame beta chains only. Rows matching on CDR3 protein sequence are summarized as one entry with the most common DNA and genes. In all, the sample holds more than 550,000 distinct CDR3 sequences, and around a sixth of those were seen once. Of the sample, about a sixth is held by the ten largest clones. The sample consisted of blood. These receptors all come from a man aged 45-60 years with Graves' hyperthyroidism.

This clonotype has ten or more counts. The rearrangement joins TRBV12-3 or TRBV12-4 to TRBJ2-2; a possible D gene is TRBD1 (5 bases). V lost 9 bases to trimming and J lost 1 base, with 12 bases between them. The CDR3 extends over 14 amino acids. The CDR3: CASRRGQNTGELFF. The CDR3, as DNA: TGTGCCAGTCGAAGGGGCCAGAACACCGGGGAGCTGTTTTTT.

This clonotype was found a few times. The CDR3 DNA reads as TGCAGCGTTGGTGGGGACGGGTACAATGAGCAGTTCTTC. It translates to CSVGGDGYNEQFF. J is TRBJ2-1 and V is TRBV29-1; D assignment may be TRBD1 or TRBD2 (5 bases each). The CDR3 loop spans 13 amino acids. Trimming removed 4 bases at V and 4 bases at J, with 11 bases between. Germline CDR1 SQVTM, CDR2 ANQGSEA.

Only a few counts were recorded for this clonotype. This sequence joins TRBV9 and TRBJ2-4; a possible D gene is TRBD1 (6 bases). The CDR3 contains 14 residues. V gave up 3 bases and J gave up 3 bases, with 10 bases separating them. Looked up from germline, CDR1 is SGDLS and CDR2 is YYNGEE. The CDR3 here is CASSEGDNKNIQYF. For the CDR3, the DNA is TGTGCCAGCAGCGAGGGGGACAACAAAAACATTCAGTACTTC.